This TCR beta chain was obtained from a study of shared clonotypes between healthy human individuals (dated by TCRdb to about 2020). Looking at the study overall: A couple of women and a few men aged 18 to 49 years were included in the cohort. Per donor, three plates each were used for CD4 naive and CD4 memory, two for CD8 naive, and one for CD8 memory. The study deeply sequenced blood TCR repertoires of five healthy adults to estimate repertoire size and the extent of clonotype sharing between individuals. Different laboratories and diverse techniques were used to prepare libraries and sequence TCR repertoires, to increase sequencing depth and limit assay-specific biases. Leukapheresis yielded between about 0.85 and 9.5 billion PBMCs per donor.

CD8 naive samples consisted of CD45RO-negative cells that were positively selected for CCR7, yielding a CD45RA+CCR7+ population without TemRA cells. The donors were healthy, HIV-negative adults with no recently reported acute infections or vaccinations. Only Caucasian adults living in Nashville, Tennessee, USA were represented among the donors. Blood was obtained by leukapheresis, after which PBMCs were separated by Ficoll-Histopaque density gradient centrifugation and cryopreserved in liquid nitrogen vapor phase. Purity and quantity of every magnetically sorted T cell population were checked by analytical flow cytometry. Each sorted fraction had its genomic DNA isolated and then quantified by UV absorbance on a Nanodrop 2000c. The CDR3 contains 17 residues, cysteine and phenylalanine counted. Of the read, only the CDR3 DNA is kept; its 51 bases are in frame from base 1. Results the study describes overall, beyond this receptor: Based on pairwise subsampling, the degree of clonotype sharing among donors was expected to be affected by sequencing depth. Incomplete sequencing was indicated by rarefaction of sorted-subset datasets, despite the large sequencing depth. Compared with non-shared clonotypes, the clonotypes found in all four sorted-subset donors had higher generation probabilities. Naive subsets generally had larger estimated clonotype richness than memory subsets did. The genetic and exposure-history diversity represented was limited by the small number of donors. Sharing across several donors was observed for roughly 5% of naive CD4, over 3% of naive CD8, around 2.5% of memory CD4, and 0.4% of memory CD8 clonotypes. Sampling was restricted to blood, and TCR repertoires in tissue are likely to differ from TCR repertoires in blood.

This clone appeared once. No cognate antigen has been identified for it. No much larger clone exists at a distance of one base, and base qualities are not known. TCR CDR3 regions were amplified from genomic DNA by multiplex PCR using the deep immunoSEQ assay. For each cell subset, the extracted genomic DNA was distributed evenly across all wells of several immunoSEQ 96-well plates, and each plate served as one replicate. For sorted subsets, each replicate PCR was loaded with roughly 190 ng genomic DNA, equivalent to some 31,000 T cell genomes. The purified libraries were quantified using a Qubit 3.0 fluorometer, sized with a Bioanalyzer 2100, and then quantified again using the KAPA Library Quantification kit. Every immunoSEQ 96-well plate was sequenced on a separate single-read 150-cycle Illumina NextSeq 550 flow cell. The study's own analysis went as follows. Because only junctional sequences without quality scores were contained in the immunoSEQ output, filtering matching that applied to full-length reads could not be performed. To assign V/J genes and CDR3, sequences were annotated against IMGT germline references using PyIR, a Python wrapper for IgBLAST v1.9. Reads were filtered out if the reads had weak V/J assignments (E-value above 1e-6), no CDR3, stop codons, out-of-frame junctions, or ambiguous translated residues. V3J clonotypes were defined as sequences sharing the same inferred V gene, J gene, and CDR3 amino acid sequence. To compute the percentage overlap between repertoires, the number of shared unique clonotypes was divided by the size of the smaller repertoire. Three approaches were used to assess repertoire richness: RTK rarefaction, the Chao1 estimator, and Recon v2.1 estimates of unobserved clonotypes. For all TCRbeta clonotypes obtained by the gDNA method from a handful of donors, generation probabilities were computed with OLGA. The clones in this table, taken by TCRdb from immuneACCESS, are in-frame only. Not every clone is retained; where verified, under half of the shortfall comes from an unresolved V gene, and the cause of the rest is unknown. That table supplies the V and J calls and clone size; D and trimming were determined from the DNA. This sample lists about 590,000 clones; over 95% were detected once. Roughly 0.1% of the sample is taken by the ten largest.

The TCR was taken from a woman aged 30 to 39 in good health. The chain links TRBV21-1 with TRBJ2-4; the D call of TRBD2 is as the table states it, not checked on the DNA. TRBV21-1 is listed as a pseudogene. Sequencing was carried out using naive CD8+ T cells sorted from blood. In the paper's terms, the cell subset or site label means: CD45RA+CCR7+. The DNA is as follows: TGTGCCAGCAGCAAAGGCACTAGTGTTGGGGCCAAAAACATTCAGTACTTC. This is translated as CASSKGTSVGAKNIQYF.